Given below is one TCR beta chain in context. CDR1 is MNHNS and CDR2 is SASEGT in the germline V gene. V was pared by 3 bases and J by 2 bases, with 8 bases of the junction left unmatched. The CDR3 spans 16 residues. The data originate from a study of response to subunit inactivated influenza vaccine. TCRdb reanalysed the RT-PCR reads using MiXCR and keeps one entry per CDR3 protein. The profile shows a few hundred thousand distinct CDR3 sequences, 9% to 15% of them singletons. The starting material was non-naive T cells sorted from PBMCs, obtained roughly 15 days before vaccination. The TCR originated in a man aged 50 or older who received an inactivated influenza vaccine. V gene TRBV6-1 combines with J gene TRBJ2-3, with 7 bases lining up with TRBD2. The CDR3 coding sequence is TGTGCCAGCAGTGATGGCGGGAGCGCCCTCACAGATACGCAGTATTTT. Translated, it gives CASSDGGSALTDTQYF.